The rows below give T cell receptor beta chains drawn from one sample of a study of CD8 T cells in ankylosing spondylitis. MiXCR was run by TCRdb on the 5' RACE reads, yielding one entry per CDR3 protein. Of roughly 190,000 distinct CDR3 sequences in the sample, about 13% were seen once. The sample taken for sequencing was blood, either unsorted or a sorted T cell fraction (not recorded which). The receptors shown here come from a male donor with ankylosing spondylitis or in good health (not recorded which). The CDR3 runs from the conserved cysteine through the conserved F or W. D genes are given only for firm matches. Size tells how often a clone was seen (once, few, many) or the class of an expanded clone, and some rows leave it out.

TRBJ2-7 | . | . | 14 | TRBV30 | CAESGRVRPYEQYF | TGTGCCGAAAGTGGTAGGGTAAGGCCCTACGAGCAGTACTTC
TRBJ2-2 | few | TRBD2 | 15 | TRBV25-1 | CASSGGRANTGELFF | TGTGCCAGCAGTGGAGGGAGGGCTAACACCGGGGAGCTGTTTTTT
TRBJ2-1 | few | TRBD2 | 15 | TRBV6-1 | CASSHRTSGLNEQFF | TGTGCCAGCAGCCACCGGACTAGCGGGCTTAATGAGCAGTTCTTC
TRBJ2-5 | many | TRBD2 | 18 | TRBV10-2 | CASSESTPLAGRQETQYF | TGCGCCAGCAGTGAGTCGACTCCGTTAGCGGGACGCCAAGAGACCCAGTACTTC
TRBJ2-4 | few | TRBD1 | 14 | TRBV5-1 | CASSFRDRGDIQYF | TGCGCCAGCAGTTTCCGGGACAGGGGAGACATTCAGTACTTC
TRBJ2-5 | . | . | 12 | TRBV7-9 | CASSLTLETQYF | TGTGCCAGCAGCTTAACTCTGGAGACCCAGTACTTC
TRBJ2-1 | . | TRBD2 | 19 | TRBV11-2 | CASSSGGSGMPNLYNEQFF | TGTGCCAGCAGCTCCGGGGGGAGCGGGATGCCGAACCTCTACAATGAGCAGTTCTTC
TRBJ2-1 | . | . | 15 | TRBV6-6 | CASSYYGGALNEQFF | TGTGCCAGCAGCTACTATGGGGGGGCGTTAAATGAGCAGTTCTTC
TRBJ2-1 | many | . | 14 | TRBV4-1 | CASSQETSQEEQFF | TGCGCCAGCAGCCAAGAAACTAGCCAGGAGGAGCAGTTCTTC
TRBJ1-4 | many | . | 15 | TRBV4-2 | CASSQDLGWDEKLFF | TGTGCCAGCAGCCAAGATCTGGGCTGGGATGAAAAACTGTTTTTT
TRBJ2-7 | . | . | 13 | TRBV5-4 | CASGEGEAYEQYF | TGTGCCAGTGGGGAGGGGGAAGCCTACGAGCAGTACTTC
TRBJ2-5 | . | . | 15 | TRBV20-1 | CSAREPPTSGETQYF | TGCAGTGCTAGAGAGCCCCCAACTAGTGGGGAGACCCAGTACTTC
TRBJ2-3 | many | . | 14 | TRBV20-1 | CSADRDFPMGTQYF | TGCAGTGCTGACCGGGACTTTCCGATGGGTACGCAGTATTTT
TRBJ1-3 | . | . | 16 | TRBV6-1 | CASSEARGYPGNTIYF | TGTGCCAGCAGTGAAGCGCGGGGGTACCCTGGAAACACCATATATTTT
TRBJ2-3 | many | TRBD2 | 15 | TRBV7-6 | CASSYFSGAEDTQYF | TGTGCCAGCAGCTACTTTAGCGGGGCTGAAGATACGCAGTATTTT
TRBJ2-1 | few | . | 17 | TRBV4-1 | CASSQGTTGTLGNEQFF | TGCGCCAGCAGCCAGGGGACGACAGGGACTCTAGGGAATGAGCAGTTCTTC
TRBJ2-1 | . | TRBD1 | 18 | TRBV11-2 | CASSLMPGGWGRYNEQFF | TGTGCCAGCAGCTTAATGCCAGGGGGCTGGGGACGGTACAATGAGCAGTTCTTC
TRBJ1-1 | few | . | 12 | TRBV4-1 | CASSQVGAEAFF | TGCGCCAGCAGCCAAGTGGGCGCTGAAGCTTTCTTT
TRBJ2-7 | . | . | 15 | TRBV15 | CATSPRDTGSYEQYF | TGTGCCACCAGCCCGCGGGACACCGGCTCCTACGAGCAGTACTTC
TRBJ1-3 | . | . | 15 | TRBV5-1 | CASSSGDVSGNTIYF | TGCGCCAGCAGCTCGGGAGACGTCTCTGGAAACACCATATATTTT
TRBJ2-7 | . | . | 14 | TRBV20-1 | CSAREGGLGYEQYF | TGCAGTGCTAGAGAGGGGGGGCTAGGCTACGAGCAGTACTTC
TRBJ2-1 | many | . | 13 | TRBV12-3/TRBV12-4 | CASSLAGDNEQFF | TGTGCCAGCAGTTTAGCGGGAGACAATGAGCAGTTCTTC
TRBJ1-1 | . | . | 15 | TRBV21-1 | CASSGRGRLVSEAFF | TGTGCCAGCAGCGGGAGGGGACGGCTGGTATCTGAAGCTTTCTTT
TRBJ1-1 | . | TRBD1 | 15 | TRBV11-2 | CASSLHRGMNTEAFF | TGTGCCAGCAGTTTGCACAGGGGAATGAACACTGAAGCTTTCTTT
TRBJ2-6 | . | . | 15 | TRBV7-6 | CASSFRDSGANVLTF | TGTGCCAGCAGCTTTCGAGACTCTGGGGCCAACGTCCTGACTTTC
TRBJ1-6 | . | . | 14 | TRBV4-1 | CASSAGQAGSPLHF | TGCGCCAGCAGCGCGGGCCAGGCTGGGTCACCCCTCCACTTT
TRBJ1-1 | . | . | 13 | TRBV5-5 | CASSYQGNTEAFF | TGTGCCAGCAGTTATCAGGGGAACACTGAAGCTTTCTTT
TRBJ2-3 | many | TRBD2 | 17 | TRBV3-1 | CASSKGLADLTTDTQYF | TGTGCCAGCAGCAAAGGACTAGCGGATCTCACCACAGATACGCAGTATTTT
TRBJ2-3 | few | TRBD2 | 16 | TRBV4-1 | CASSQRERGGTDTQYF | TGCGCCAGCAGCCAAAGAGAGCGGGGGGGCACAGATACGCAGTATTTT
TRBJ2-4 | . | . | 16 | TRBV5-4 | CASSNRDGVAKNIQYF | TGTGCCAGCAGCAACAGGGATGGGGTAGCCAAAAACATTCAGTACTTC
TRBJ1-1 | . | TRBD1 | 18 | TRBV5-6 | CASSQKGGQGVMNTEAFF | TGTGCCAGCAGCCAAAAGGGGGGACAGGGAGTAATGAACACTGAAGCTTTCTTT
TRBJ2-7 | few | . | 14 | TRBV5-1 | CASSPGDGAYEQYF | TGCGCCAGCAGCCCAGGGGACGGAGCCTACGAGCAGTACTTC
TRBJ1-1 | few | . | 14 | TRBV20-1 | CSARGPSGDTEAFF | TGCAGTGCTAGAGGCCCCTCTGGGGACACTGAAGCTTTCTTT
TRBJ2-7 | . | . | 13 | TRBV14 | CASSHGEAYEQYF | TGTGCCAGCAGCCACGGCGAAGCCTACGAGCAGTACTTC
TRBJ1-4 | . | TRBD1 | 15 | TRBV15 | CATRRTGSTNEKLFF | TGTGCCACCAGGCGGACAGGGTCCACTAATGAAAAACTGTTTTTT
TRBJ2-7 | . | TRBD1 | 13 | TRBV19 | CASSIGTAYEQYF | TGTGCCAGTAGTATCGGGACAGCCTACGAGCAGTACTTC
TRBJ2-7 | few | TRBD1 | 15 | TRBV5-1 | CASSPGQGTSYEQYF | TGCGCCAGCAGCCCCGGACAGGGGACGTCCTACGAGCAGTACTTC
TRBJ1-1 | . | . | 13 | TRBV6-6 | CASTMNSLTEAFF | TGTGCCAGCACCATGAACAGTCTTACTGAAGCTTTCTTT
TRBJ2-2 | many | . | 13 | TRBV27 | CASSLQGPGELFF | TGTGCCAGCAGTTTACAGGGACCCGGGGAGCTGTTTTTT
TRBJ2-1 | . | . | 16 | TRBV12-3/TRBV12-4 | CASSPHRDRSYNEQFF | TGTGCCAGCAGTCCGCACAGGGACCGATCGTACAATGAGCAGTTCTTC
TRBJ2-1 | few | TRBD2 | 17 | TRBV5-1 | CASSRDVRGGAYNEQFF | TGCGCCAGCAGCCGCGATGTGCGGGGGGGGGCCTACAATGAGCAGTTCTTC
TRBJ1-5 | once | TRBD1 | 20 | TRBV19 | CASRVVIRLEGTGFNQPQHF | TGTGCCAGTAGGGTGGTGATTCGCCTAGAGGGGACAGGGTTCAATCAGCCCCAGCATTTT
TRBJ1-1 | few | . | 13 | TRBV5-1 | CASSADTLTEAFF | TGCGCCAGCAGCGCAGATACCCTTACTGAAGCTTTCTTT
TRBJ2-7 | . | . | 15 | TRBV7-9 | CASSPELRSGYEQYF | TGTGCCAGCAGCCCCGAGCTAAGATCGGGTTACGAGCAGTACTTC
TRBJ2-1 | . | TRBD1 | 15 | TRBV12-3/TRBV12-4 | CASSWDRLSHNGQFF | TGTGCCAGCAGTTGGGACAGGTTGTCACATAATGGGCAGTTCTTC